The sequence of this T cell receptor (beta chain) was determined in a study of regulatory T cells in long-lasting Graves disease. The authors built TCR beta libraries using iRepertoire HTBI primers and Arm-PCR of CDR3 regions. Original processing notes: Gene usage covered approximately 60 TRBV and roughly 13 TRBJ segments. MiXCR, applied by TCRdb to the multiplex PCR reads, yields one record per CDR3 protein. TCRdb, not the original authors, processed these V and J calls. The table includes 680,000 or so distinct CDR3 sequences, 15% to 20% detected once. The time point was: newly diagnosed GD, antithyroid drugs for less than 3 months. RNA from PBMCs was the source of the TCR library. Germline-derived CDR1 and CDR2 are MGHRA and YSYEKL. The CDR3 has 16 amino acids. Trimming cost V 1 base and J 5 bases; bases outside gene matches: 9. This sample was also put to use in a study of T cells in Graves' hyperthyroidism and ophthalmopathy.

The sample in question was peripheral blood mononuclear cells (PBMCs), obtained at new diagnosis, from a patient treated with antithyroid drugs. This receptor was obtained from a woman in her twenties or thirties with Graves disease. This chain uses TRBV4-1 with TRBJ2-5, with TRBD2 matching 8 bases. In DNA form, the CDR3 reads TGCGCCAGCAGCCAAGGAACAGCGGGAGTACGGGAGACCCAGTACTTC. Its protein is CASSQGTAGVRETQYF.